This T cell receptor beta chain came from a study of cytotoxic CD8 clonotypes in ibrutinib-treated CLL (dated by TCRdb to the early 2020s). With regard to the full study: The cohort had about ten relapsed/refractory and some 15 treatment-naive patients; 17 to 18 were IGHV unmutated. Of the roughly 79 people in the trial, about 27 had longitudinal samples available. Cryopreserved peripheral blood mononuclear cells were obtained prior to treatment, at the time of response, and at either disease progression or sustained remission. An average of around 260,000 productive templates and 94,082 productive rearrangements was obtained per sample. Partial responses were observed in about 25 patients and complete responses in 2; after a median follow-up of 68 months, remission was maintained in 15 or so patients and progression was observed in some twelve. Response samples were taken after a median of 12 months on treatment, ranging from 6 to 36 months.

On a MiSeq, deep resolution sequencing aimed for a depth between 1 in 1 million and 1 in 200,000 T cells, with each clonotype covered roughly 10x on average. TCR beta libraries were generated with the immunoSEQ hsTCRB Kit. The study's own analysis went as follows. The data were analyzed with ImmunoSEQ Analyzer and ImmunoSEQ Data Assistant, and V, D and J gene assignments followed IMGT definitions. Clonality, which ranges from 0 to 1, was calculated by subtracting the normalized Shannon entropy of productive rearrangement frequencies from one. Only overrepresented clonotypes making up at least 0.05% of each patient's repertoire were included in the public clonotype analysis. Thirteen repertoires from age-matched healthy donors, obtained from immuneACCESS, served as clonality controls. Held by TCRdb, this immuneACCESS table contains in-frame sequences only and omits some clones. Under half of the omission traces to an unresolved V gene where checked; the cause of the rest is unknown. The D gene and trimming were derived from the DNA, and the V and J assignments and clone size from that table. The sample yields 30,000 to 40,000 clones; 69% were counted once. The ten largest make up 25% to 35% of the sample.

The CDR1 and CDR2 encoded by the germline V gene (reference sequence) are SGHAT and FQDESV. V was cut back by 3 bases and J by 0 bases, leaving a gap of 7 bases between them. The CDR3 has 14 amino acids, counting the end cysteine and phenylalanine. The sequence is cut down to CDR3 DNA, 42 bases in frame from base 1. For TCR beta library preparation, roughly 2.2 micrograms of genomic DNA were isolated from cryopreserved PBMCs. High-throughput TCR beta sequencing was performed on longitudinal blood samples from CLL patients receiving ibrutinib monotherapy. The patients took part in an open-label, single-center phase 2 trial of ibrutinib monotherapy. The paper's findings and limits, for the study overall: At baseline, clonality was higher than in age-matched healthy donors and showed a strong correlation with circulating CD8+ T-cell counts. Public clonotypes were found to be uncommon and were observed to contract or remain stable during treatment; the increase in clonality was shown to reflect expansion of private clonotypes at ibrutinib response. Sustained-remission and progressing patients did not have matched sampling times, and lymph node repertoires were not examined. An increase in clonality was observed at ibrutinib response, with clonality remaining stable during sustained remission and falling back toward baseline at progression.

Concerning this clone: It has no known antigen specificity. No per-base quality is available; no much larger clone lies one base away.

The chain is assembled from TRBV11-1 and TRBJ2-3; the best D guess is TRBD1, with 6 bases matching. The source material was PBMCs, sampled before ibrutinib treatment. The source is a human donor with chronic lymphocytic leukemia. In nucleotides, the sequence is TGTGCCAGCAGCTTCACAGGGAGCACAGATACGCAGTATTTT. It encodes CASSFTGSTDTQYF. Outside the CDR3, residues come from the reference TRBV11-1 and TRBJ2-3 proteins, so the full variable domain is: EAEVAQSPRYKITEKSQAVAFWCDPISGHATLYWYRQILGQGPELLVQFQDESVVDDSQLPKDRFSAERLKGVDSTLKIQPAELGDSAMYLCASSFTGSTDTQYFGPGTRLTVL.